This T cell receptor (beta chain) is drawn from a study of cytomegalovirus exposure and HLA in healthy donors (dated by TCRdb to 2017 to 2019). Some background on the complete study: An earlier analysis of approximately 640 of the donors reported about 250 Gb of sequence data and some 100 million unique TCR beta sequences from roughly 180 million T cells. An early release covering just under 650 HLA-typed donors comprised 250 to 350 gigabases of sequencing data and approximately 80 million unique TCR sequences. Of the roughly 390 genotyped donors, about 80% fell in the genetic ancestry cluster associated with self-reported Caucasian donors. The study aimed to test whether cataloging public T cell receptors could reveal signatures of past pathogen exposure. The study used immunosequencing to profile the T cell repertoires of approximately 640 subjects and linked those repertoires to cytomegalovirus serostatus. A separate validation cohort of over 95 different subjects was used in addition to the roughly 670-subject first cohort. To predict cytomegalovirus infection status, the study brought together high-throughput TCR immunosequencing, statistical association of individual TCRs with disease status, and machine learning. A later analysis re-analyzed previously published TCR beta repertoires from roughly 600 donors and added high-resolution HLA genotyping to study TCR occurrence patterns. Rather than using new phenotypic data, the later analysis identified candidate immune exposures from TCR beta sequences and from how often those sequences occurred across donors. To decide whether each TCR beta V gene segment behaved as functional or pseudogenic, an earlier analysis of approximately 600 of the donors relied on high-throughput TCR beta sequencing. Donor age, sex, ethnicity and CMV serostatus were compiled alongside the repertoire data. Genome-wide SNP genotypes for about 55% of the roughly 670 donors were used in a later genetic analysis, which treated that subset as a discovery cohort. Every discovery cohort repertoire had been produced on one sequencing platform. HLA typing covered class I and class II loci at four-digit resolution. Typing coverage differed by locus: A, B, C, DRB1 and DQB1 were typed in about 629-630 donors, DQA1 in about 550, DPA1 in nearly 610, and DPB1 in 472. About five DR-DQ haplotypes were treated as single units for association and clustering because of strong linkage in the cohort. Among 300 to 500 genotyped donors of the cohort, an average of around 240,000 unique TCR beta nucleotide sequences was sequenced per donor, of which about 18% were non-productive.

The cohort was made up of around 720 healthy bone marrow donors. Cohort members were all nominally healthy when sampled, although unrecorded immune exposures were likely present. The donor tested CMV seronegative and was one of the 352 seronegative cohort members. Each donor provided a peripheral blood sample, and peripheral blood mononuclear cells were used for TCR beta sequencing. The Qiagen DNeasy Blood Extraction Kit was used to extract genomic DNA from the blood cell samples. Receptor libraries were prepared by the immunoSEQ multiplex PCR assay. For the multiplex PCR, a mixture combining 60 forward primers for TCR Vbeta segments and 13 reverse primers for TCR Jbeta segments was used. Amplification of the CDR3 region of rearranged TCR beta genes was performed with a multiplex PCR assay on genomic DNA. The amplified TCR beta libraries were sequenced on the Illumina HiSeq System as 87-base-pair reads. On the authors' methods: A later analysis tallied tens of millions of unique TCR beta chains across the 700 or so repertoires, and approximately 9.9 million of those chains were shared by two or more donors. To remove PCR and sequencing errors, raw reads were error-corrected and collapsed into unique sequences using a nearest-neighbor algorithm that merged closely related sequences. To assign V, D and J gene segments, CDR3 sequences were aligned to IMGT reference sequences. For a sequence to be retained, a match of at least six nucleotides to both a V gene segment and a J gene segment was required. A rearrangement was called productive if the CDR3 had no stop codons and remained in frame with V and J, and every other rearrangement was called non-productive. CDR3 was defined by IMGT convention, running from the second conserved V-encoded cysteine to the conserved J-encoded phenylalanine. The earlier analysis of fewer than 700 of the donors excluded sequences that lacked an unambiguous match to a single V gene segment. An earlier analysis of over 450 of the donors classified V segments as functional when productive rearrangements were above 56.7% and as segregating when the standard deviation between donors was above 5%. A statistical classification framework was developed to diagnose cytomegalovirus status using the catalog of TCR beta chain sequences. In a later analysis, TCR nucleotide sequences were compared against IMGT/GENE-DB human TR gene sequences so that V and J genes could be assigned. A later analysis assigned CDR3 sequences and most-parsimonious VDJ recombination scenarios with the TCRdist pipeline. In a later analysis, each TCR beta chain was defined by its CDR3 amino acid sequence together with its V-gene family, and reads without a unique V-gene family were excluded. A later analysis removed 450 to 600 highly shared, low-generation-probability nucleotide sequences to deal with suspected cross-contamination and a sequencing artifact. In a later analysis, a clonal expansion index was calculated for each public chain from normalized within-repertoire ranks of inferred template counts. Generation probabilities in a later analysis came from a VDJ recombination model fitted to out-of-frame rearrangements, and those results were checked against IGoR. A later analysis scored TCR-TCR, TCR-HLA and TCR-CMV co-occurrence with hypergeometric tests, applying a repertoire-size bias correction to TCR pairs. In a later analysis, false discovery rates were estimated by permuting HLA or CMV assignments 20 times. In a later analysis, co-occurring TCRs were grouped with DBSCAN, and TCRdist sequence similarity was added when clustering was performed within HLA-allele-positive subsets. Repertoires with fewer than 30,000 or more than 120,000 public chains were left out of co-occurrence clustering, as were four to six repertoires with anomalous nucleotide sharing. TCRdb provides this immuneACCESS table in a form limited to in-frame rearrangements. Some clones are lacking; in checked studies, under half of them reflect an unresolved V gene, and why the rest are absent is not known. The V and J calls and clone size are taken from that table; D and trimming were inferred from the DNA. For this sample, the table gives fewer than 150,000 clones. The ten largest clones represent 3.6% of the sample.

V drops 6 bases and J drops 2 bases, leaving 16 bases in between. From a lookup of the germline V gene, CDR1 and CDR2 are SQVTM and ANQGSEA. From the cysteine through the phenylalanine, the CDR3 covers 14 amino acids. The retained sequence is limited to the CDR3, 42 bases, with the frame set at the first base. Broader findings and caveats from the paper: Roughly uniform sequencing depth across donors was assumed in presence/absence analyses, although this assumption may not hold. Assigning TCR associations to individual alleles was difficult when HLA alleles, especially DR and DQ, strongly co-occurred. The earlier analysis of some 540 of the donors excluded 15 to 20 rarely observed V segments, including chromosome 9 orphons, because counts were too low. Correlated functional status among segregating V segments might reflect linkage disequilibrium, but an unknown experimental factor could not be ruled out. In a later analysis, several top co-occurrence clusters were reported to appear linked to parvovirus B19, influenza, CMV and Epstein-Barr virus. Most TCR sequences were observed very rarely across donors, whereas some public TCRs were present in many individuals. In a later analysis, most CMV-associated TCR beta chains were found to appear HLA-restricted, with HLA associations seemingly driven largely by CMV exposure. The study listed 164 TCR beta chains as associated with cytomegalovirus. Compared with equally common non-associated chains, HLA-associated TCR beta chains in a later analysis were more clonally expanded and had lower generation probabilities. A cluster of highly shared sequence variants was judged likely to represent a technical artifact of the sequencing pipeline. The classifier was reported to diagnose cytomegalovirus status with high specificity and sensitivity in both the original and validation cohorts. In vitro tests confirmed that a few of the cytomegalovirus-associated TCR beta chains recognize cytomegalovirus antigens. It was suggested by the authors that the approach could potentially be generalized to other disease states and immunological phenotypes. Because the 87-base-pair reads could not distinguish some IMGT-functional V segments, including TRBV6-2 and TRBV6-3, those segments were excluded. According to a later genetic analysis, donors in an Asian-associated ancestry cluster had fewer N-insertions in productive TCRs than the approximately 650-donor mean. HLA typing was unavailable for some donors at each locus, so association tests used only the typed subset. A later analysis found that TCR association rates varied across HLA loci, with DRB1 alleles showing the most associated TCRs and HLA-C alleles the fewest. At a false discovery rate of 0.05, a later analysis linked about 17,000 TCR beta sequences to specific HLA alleles. CMV serostatus was the only immune exposure information available for the cohort. A further reported finding was that TCR beta sequences accurately predicted the HLA-A and HLA-B alleles for most subjects in the first cohort. An association between a missense DCLRE1C variant and V-gene and J-gene trimming of TCR beta chains was found in a later genetic analysis and replicated in an independent cohort. This cohort had only TCR beta chains sequenced, and the lack of alpha or paired-chain data limited which features could be detected. In an earlier analysis of more than 500 of the donors, most TCR beta V segments appeared in productive rearrangements about 87% or about 30% of the time, broadly matching IMGT annotations.

For this clone: It lacks a known antigen.

This clonotype originated in a young man in good health and CMV-seronegative. Recombination joined TRBV29-1 with TRBJ1-1; the D segment could be TRBD1, given 6 matching bases. The sample comprised PBMCs. The DNA sequence is TGCAGCGTAGACCGACAGGCGGATAACACTGAAGCTTTCTTT. This sequence encodes CSVDRQADNTEAFF.